The sequence of this TCR beta chain was determined in a study of T cell responses to AZD1222 COVID-19 vaccine. The CDR3 is 13 amino acids. The V end was cut by 1 base, the J end by 1 base, with 4 bases between. Sequenced by immunoSEQ multiplex PCR; TCRdb stores in-frame clones only, minus some. Here the sample spans more than 150,000 clones, approximately 94% being singletons. V usage is TRBV12-3 or TRBV12-4 and J usage is TRBJ1-1; D remains unclear. The sequencing here drew on peripheral blood, taken 28 days after the second AZD1222 dose. The TCR comes from an adult who received the AZD1222 COVID-19 vaccine. CDR3 bases: TGTGCCAGCAGTTTAGGAGAGAACACTGAAGCTTTCTTT. It yields the protein CASSLGENTEAFF.